The rows below give T cell receptor beta chains drawn from one sample of a study of shared clonotypes between healthy human individuals. Assay used: immunoSEQ multiplex PCR; TCRdb lists only in-frame clones, some missing. The sample consists of under 1,900,000 clones, around 98.5% of them appearing once. The sequenced material came from naive CD4+ T cells sorted from blood. The receptor source for this set is a man younger than 45 in good health. Each CDR3 is given with its conserved first and last residue. D genes are given only for firm matches. The size of a clone is reported for some rows only, either as once, few or many, or as a class for expanded clones.

V gene: TRBV18
CDR3 length: 16
D gene: TRBD2
J gene: TRBJ2-1
clone size: NA
CDR3 protein: CASSGFVVAGAGEQFF
CDR3 DNA: TGTGCCAGCTCCGGATTTGTGGTAGCGGGAGCGGGTGAGCAGTTCTTC

V gene: TRBV7-6
CDR3 length: 12
D gene: NA
J gene: TRBJ2-7
clone size: once
CDR3 protein: CASSSFSYEQYF
CDR3 DNA: TGTGCCAGCAGCTCTTTCTCCTACGAGCAGTACTTC

V gene: TRBV5-1
CDR3 length: 15
D gene: NA
J gene: TRBJ2-7
clone size: NA
CDR3 protein: CASSTVAGSVGEQYF
CDR3 DNA: TGCGCCAGCAGTACAGTGGCGGGATCGGTGGGCGAGCAGTACTTC

V gene: TRBV14
CDR3 length: 13
D gene: TRBD1
J gene: TRBJ2-7
clone size: NA
CDR3 protein: CASSHRDRDRQYF
CDR3 DNA: TGTGCCAGCAGCCACCGAGACAGGGACCGGCAGTACTTC

V gene: TRBV1
CDR3 length: 11
D gene: NA
J gene: TRBJ1-1
clone size: NA
CDR3 protein: CTSSLGSGAFF
CDR3 DNA: TGCACCAGCAGCCTCGGATCGGGAGCTTTCTTT

V gene: TRBV2
CDR3 length: 12
D gene: NA
J gene: TRBJ2-5
clone size: NA
CDR3 protein: CASSETRSTQYF
CDR3 DNA: TGTGCCAGCAGTGAGACTAGATCGACCCAGTACTTC

V gene: TRBV27
CDR3 length: 14
D gene: TRBD1
J gene: TRBJ1-4
clone size: NA
CDR3 protein: CASRNRGNNEKLFF
CDR3 DNA: TGTGCCAGCAGGAACAGGGGGAACAATGAAAAACTGTTTTTT

V gene: TRBV6-5
CDR3 length: 15
D gene: NA
J gene: TRBJ2-6
clone size: NA
CDR3 protein: CASRGAGSGANVLTF
CDR3 DNA: TGTGCCAGCAGAGGCGCAGGCTCTGGGGCCAACGTCCTGACTTTC

V gene: TRBV19
CDR3 length: 16
D gene: TRBD1
J gene: TRBJ2-2
clone size: NA
CDR3 protein: CASTERDRGFFGELFF
CDR3 DNA: TGTGCCAGTACCGAGCGGGACAGGGGATTTTTCGGGGAGCTGTTTTTT

V gene: TRBV6-5
CDR3 length: 15
D gene: NA
J gene: TRBJ2-1
clone size: NA
CDR3 protein: CASSYSGTSYNEQFF
CDR3 DNA: TGTGCCAGCAGTTATTCCGGGACCTCCTACAATGAGCAGTTCTTC

V gene: TRBV18
CDR3 length: 11
D gene: NA
J gene: TRBJ1-4
clone size: NA
CDR3 protein: CASRTNEKLFF
CDR3 DNA: TGTGCCAGCCGGACTAATGAAAAACTGTTTTTT

V gene: TRBV6-6
CDR3 length: 15
D gene: NA
J gene: TRBJ2-3
clone size: NA
CDR3 protein: CASSYPARGPDTQYF
CDR3 DNA: TGTGCCAGCAGTTACCCTGCGCGTGGGCCAGATACGCAGTATTTT

V gene: TRBV6-5
CDR3 length: 15
D gene: TRBD1
J gene: TRBJ1-1
clone size: NA
CDR3 protein: CASSYSGTGGTEAFF
CDR3 DNA: TGTGCCAGCAGTTACTCCGGGACAGGGGGCACTGAAGCTTTCTTT

V gene: TRBV5-1
CDR3 length: 16
D gene: NA
J gene: TRBJ2-1
clone size: NA
CDR3 protein: CASSLLFREWGNEQFF
CDR3 DNA: TGCGCCAGCAGCCTACTATTCCGGGAGTGGGGGAATGAGCAGTTCTTC

V gene: TRBV29-1
CDR3 length: 14
D gene: TRBD1
J gene: TRBJ2-1
clone size: NA
CDR3 protein: CSVEDRGHYNEQFF
CDR3 DNA: TGCAGCGTTGAGGACAGGGGGCACTACAATGAGCAGTTCTTC

V gene: TRBV5-6
CDR3 length: 14
D gene: NA
J gene: TRBJ1-1
clone size: NA
CDR3 protein: CASSYLDRNTEAFF
CDR3 DNA: TGTGCCAGCAGCTATCTCGACAGGAACACTGAAGCTTTCTTT

V gene: TRBV9
CDR3 length: 15
D gene: NA
J gene: TRBJ1-5
clone size: NA
CDR3 protein: CASSPRGDSNQPQHF
CDR3 DNA: TGTGCCAGCAGCCCCCGTGGAGATAGCAATCAGCCCCAGCATTTT

V gene: TRBV7-9
CDR3 length: 14
D gene: NA
J gene: TRBJ1-2
clone size: NA
CDR3 protein: CASSTALGAEGYTF
CDR3 DNA: TGTGCCAGCAGCACCGCCCTGGGGGCAGAGGGCTACACCTTC

V gene: TRBV19
CDR3 length: 14
D gene: NA
J gene: TRBJ2-1
clone size: NA
CDR3 protein: CASSGEPAYNEQFF
CDR3 DNA: TGTGCCAGTAGTGGCGAGCCGGCCTACAATGAGCAGTTCTTC

V gene: TRBV27
CDR3 length: 16
D gene: TRBD1
J gene: TRBJ2-7
clone size: NA
CDR3 protein: CASSLLRQGIVYEQYF
CDR3 DNA: TGTGCCAGCAGTCTCCTTCGACAGGGAATTGTCTACGAGCAGTACTTC

V gene: TRBV18
CDR3 length: 15
D gene: TRBD2
J gene: TRBJ2-1
clone size: NA
CDR3 protein: CASSRTSGIPDEQFF
CDR3 DNA: TGTGCCAGCTCAAGGACTAGCGGGATCCCCGATGAGCAGTTCTTC

V gene: TRBV28
CDR3 length: 14
D gene: NA
J gene: TRBJ2-1
clone size: NA
CDR3 protein: CASTRPGGNNEQFF
CDR3 DNA: TGTGCCAGCACCCGTCCAGGGGGGAACAATGAGCAGTTCTTC

V gene: TRBV28
CDR3 length: 15
D gene: NA
J gene: TRBJ2-3
clone size: NA
CDR3 protein: CASSSLSGSTDTQYF
CDR3 DNA: TGTGCCAGCAGTTCCTTGAGCGGCAGCACAGATACGCAGTATTTT

V gene: TRBV28
CDR3 length: 15
D gene: TRBD1
J gene: TRBJ1-4
clone size: NA
CDR3 protein: CASSLATGANEKLFF
CDR3 DNA: TGTGCCAGCAGTTTAGCGACAGGGGCTAATGAAAAACTGTTTTTT

V gene: TRBV20-1
CDR3 length: 10
D gene: NA
J gene: TRBJ2-1
clone size: NA
CDR3 protein: CSADVGEQFF
CDR3 DNA: TGCAGTGCGGACGTTGGTGAGCAGTTCTTC

V gene: TRBV9
CDR3 length: 18
D gene: TRBD2
J gene: TRBJ2-3
clone size: NA
CDR3 protein: CASSVFTGTSGYTDTQYF
CDR3 DNA: TGTGCCAGCAGCGTATTCACCGGGACTAGCGGCTACACAGATACGCAGTATTTT

V gene: TRBV10-2
CDR3 length: 13
D gene: NA
J gene: TRBJ2-2
clone size: NA
CDR3 protein: CASSPAMLGELFF
CDR3 DNA: TGCGCCAGCAGTCCGGCCATGCTCGGGGAGCTGTTTTTT

V gene: TRBV9
CDR3 length: 16
D gene: TRBD2
J gene: TRBJ2-1
clone size: NA
CDR3 protein: CASSPHPGLPYNEQFF
CDR3 DNA: TGTGCCAGCAGCCCTCATCCGGGACTACCATACAATGAGCAGTTCTTC

V gene: TRBV29-1
CDR3 length: 16
D gene: NA
J gene: TRBJ2-1
clone size: NA
CDR3 protein: CSVEGELGAPYNEQFF
CDR3 DNA: TGCAGCGTTGAGGGTGAGCTGGGGGCCCCCTACAATGAGCAGTTCTTC

V gene: TRBV27
CDR3 length: 14
D gene: TRBD2
J gene: TRBJ2-7
clone size: NA
CDR3 protein: CASSQRTSSSEQYF
CDR3 DNA: TGTGCCAGCAGTCAACGGACTAGTTCCTCCGAGCAGTACTTC

V gene: TRBV5-8
CDR3 length: 13
D gene: NA
J gene: TRBJ1-1
clone size: NA
CDR3 protein: CASSFLRYTEAFF
CDR3 DNA: TGTGCCAGCAGCTTCCTGCGCTACACTGAAGCTTTCTTT

V gene: TRBV6-1
CDR3 length: 15
D gene: NA
J gene: TRBJ2-7
clone size: NA
CDR3 protein: CASRNGPGDPYEQYF
CDR3 DNA: TGTGCCAGCAGAAATGGCCCCGGGGACCCCTACGAGCAGTACTTC

V gene: TRBV7-2
CDR3 length: 15
D gene: NA
J gene: TRBJ2-5
clone size: NA
CDR3 protein: CASSRTLPYQETQYF
CDR3 DNA: TGTGCCAGCAGCCGGACTCTACCGTACCAAGAGACCCAGTACTTC

V gene: TRBV5-1
CDR3 length: 15
D gene: TRBD2
J gene: TRBJ2-5
clone size: NA
CDR3 protein: CASSSGLAGQETQYF
CDR3 DNA: TGCGCCAGCAGCTCGGGACTAGCGGGGCAAGAGACCCAGTACTTC

V gene: TRBV4-1
CDR3 length: 17
D gene: TRBD2
J gene: TRBJ2-5
clone size: NA
CDR3 protein: CASSQDTTSGRAETQYF
CDR3 DNA: TGCGCCAGCAGCCAAGACACGACTAGCGGGAGGGCTGAGACCCAGTACTTC

V gene: TRBV5-1
CDR3 length: 13
D gene: NA
J gene: TRBJ1-4
clone size: NA
CDR3 protein: CASKYATNEKLFF
CDR3 DNA: TGCGCCAGCAAATACGCAACTAATGAAAAACTGTTTTTT

V gene: TRBV23-1
CDR3 length: 14
D gene: TRBD1
J gene: TRBJ2-7
clone size: NA
CDR3 protein: CASSQGDRGHEQYF
CDR3 DNA: TGCGCCAGCAGTCAAGGGGACAGGGGGCATGAGCAGTACTTC

V gene: TRBV7-9
CDR3 length: 13
D gene: NA
J gene: TRBJ2-7
clone size: NA
CDR3 protein: CASTLSSVSEQYF
CDR3 DNA: TGTGCCAGCACTTTGTCCTCGGTCAGCGAGCAGTACTTC

V gene: TRBV28
CDR3 length: 14
D gene: NA
J gene: TRBJ2-7
clone size: NA
CDR3 protein: CASSLPATTYEQYF
CDR3 DNA: TGTGCCAGCAGTTTGCCAGCTACCACCTACGAGCAGTACTTC

V gene: TRBV7-9
CDR3 length: 12
D gene: NA
J gene: TRBJ1-2
clone size: NA
CDR3 protein: CASSSTGYGYTF
CDR3 DNA: TGTGCCAGCAGCTCAACCGGCTATGGCTACACCTTC

V gene: TRBV28
CDR3 length: 22
D gene: NA
J gene: TRBJ2-1
clone size: NA
CDR3 protein: CASSLFGRWAEIPASEYNEQFF
CDR3 DNA: TGTGCCAGCAGTTTATTTGGTCGGTGGGCCGAAATACCCGCTAGTGAGTACAATGAGCAGTTCTTC

V gene: TRBV2
CDR3 length: 13
D gene: NA
J gene: TRBJ2-7
clone size: NA
CDR3 protein: CASLYYRSSEQYF
CDR3 DNA: TGTGCCAGCCTGTACTACAGGTCTTCCGAGCAGTACTTC

V gene: TRBV27
CDR3 length: 14
D gene: TRBD1
J gene: TRBJ2-7
clone size: NA
CDR3 protein: CASSTTGGSYEQYF
CDR3 DNA: TGTGCCAGCAGTACCACAGGGGGCTCCTACGAGCAGTACTTC

V gene: TRBV15
CDR3 length: 17
D gene: NA
J gene: TRBJ2-7
clone size: NA
CDR3 protein: CATSRDPTPVEAYEQYF
CDR3 DNA: TGTGCCACCAGCAGAGATCCTACTCCGGTCGAGGCCTACGAGCAGTACTTC

V gene: TRBV18
CDR3 length: 15
D gene: NA
J gene: TRBJ2-5
clone size: NA
CDR3 protein: CASSPLPPGKETQYF
CDR3 DNA: TGTGCCAGCTCACCTCTGCCGCCGGGGAAAGAGACCCAGTACTTC

V gene: TRBV27
CDR3 length: 16
D gene: TRBD2
J gene: TRBJ2-7
clone size: NA
CDR3 protein: CASSTLRPTSAYEQYF
CDR3 DNA: TGTGCCAGCAGTACCCTCAGGCCAACTAGCGCCTACGAGCAGTACTTC